These 18 T cell receptor beta chains were sequenced from one sample in a study of early T cells in non-severe SARS-CoV-2 infection. TCRdb used MiXCR to reprocess the 5' RACE reads, holding one entry per CDR3 protein. The profile shows fewer than 85,000 distinct CDR3 sequences, 12% of them singletons. Material: whole blood. The receptor set was obtained from an adult who was a healthcare worker with PCR-confirmed SARS-CoV-2 infection or an uninfected control (not recorded which).

In this sample, this clonotype turned up a few times. The rearrangement uses TRBV19 and TRBJ1-5; 12 bases fit TRBD1. The CDR3 has 19 amino acids. Germline-derived CDR1 and CDR2 are LNHDA and SQIVND (reference sequence). Trimming cost V 8 bases and J 2 bases; bases outside gene matches: 16. DNA for the CDR3: TGTGCCAGTTTAAAGGCGGGACAGGGGGCAAGAGAGGGCAATCAGCCCCAGCATTTT. Protein sequence: CASLKAGQGAREGNQPQHF.

The chain couples TRBV20-1 to TRBJ2-7; the D gene could be TRBD1 or TRBD2 (5 bases each). The CDR3 consists of 13 residues. CDR1 is DFQATT, CDR2 SNEGSKA, per germline (reference sequence). V gave up 0 bases and J gave up 6 bases, with 12 bases separating them. CDR3 amino acids: CSARDGQGREQYF. CDR3 in DNA: TGCAGTGCTAGAGATGGGCAGGGACGCGAGCAGTACTTC.

The V and J genes are TRBV7-8 and TRBJ1-1, with TRBD1 matching over 7 bases. The V segment lost 8 bases and the J segment 4 bases; nucleotides outside the gene matches: 7. The CDR3 consists of 13 residues. Germline V lookup: CDR1 SGHVS, CDR2 FQNEAQ. The CDR3 region has the DNA TGTGCCAGCGGCTACGGACAGGCCACTGAAGCTTTCTTT. This codes for CASGYGQATEAFF. Full variable domain (missing parts from reference TRBV7-8 and TRBJ1-1): GAGVSQSPRYKVAKRGQDVALRCDPISGHVSLFWYQQALGQGPEFLTYFQNEAQLDKSGLPSDRFFAERPEGSVSTLKIQRTQQEDSAVYLCASGYGQATEAFFGQGTRLTVV.

CDR3 region: CASRNTDRGYEQYF. In DNA, the CDR3 is TGTGCCAGCAGGAATACGGACAGGGGCTACGAGCAGTACTTC. The V call is TRBV6-6, the J call TRBJ2-7, with 9 bases fitting TRBD1. The CDR3 covers 14 residues. The germline CDR1 and CDR2 sequences are MNHNY and SVGAGI (reference sequence). V was clipped by 6 bases and J by 3 bases; unmatched bases: 6.

The J gene is TRBJ2-2, the V gene TRBV29-1; D might be TRBD1 (6 bases). There are 15 residues in the CDR3. Germline loops: CDR1 SQVTM, CDR2 ANQGSEA. The V and J ends lost 4 bases and 2 bases respectively, with 14 bases between them. The chain's CDR3 is CSVVSSGANTGELFF. The CDR3 nucleotides read TGCAGCGTTGTGTCGTCAGGGGCTAACACCGGGGAGCTGTTTTTT.

This clonotype was seen many times. The genes are TRBV12-3 or TRBV12-4 and TRBJ2-2; D is perhaps TRBD2 (6 bases). Trimming took 6 bases from V and 7 from J, leaving 12 bases between them. The CDR3 contains 13 residues. The CDR3 DNA sequence: TGTGCCAGCAGGACGGGGGTGGTCGGGGAGCTGTTTTTT. Protein: CASRTGVVGELFF.

This clonotype was detected only a few times. V is TRBV5-1 and J is TRBJ2-7; 8 nucleotides agree with TRBD1. The trim removed 1 base at V and 5 bases at J, leaving 14 bases unmatched. Germline values: CDR1 SGHRS, CDR2 YFSETQ. This CDR3 spans 17 amino acids. DNA of the CDR3: TGCGCCAGCAGCTTGTCCCCAGGGGGCCATCTCCCCCACGAGCAGTACTTC. Protein sequence: CASSLSPGGHLPHEQYF.

This clonotype was counted many times. This chain links TRBV6-5 with TRBJ1-6; D is unclear. This CDR3 has 15 residues. Trimming shortened V by 2 bases and J by 4 bases, and 9 bases separated the two germline ends. CDR1 and CDR2 (germline): MNHEY, SVGAGI. CDR3 nucleotide sequence: TGTGCCAGCAGTTACGGGCTGATTTATAATTCACCCCTCCACTTT. Its protein product is CASSYGLIYNSPLHF.

This clonotype was found a few times. The chain uses TRBV29-1 and TRBJ2-5; D possibly corresponds to TRBD2 (5 bases). The V end lost 5 bases, the J end lost 2 bases, and 9 bases lay between the germline ends. Germline values: CDR1 SQVTM, CDR2 ANQGSEA. The CDR3 consists of 12 residues. Here the CDR3 DNA reads TGCAGCGTTCGGACTGCACAAGAGACCCAGTACTTC. It yields the protein CSVRTAQETQYF.

At least ten counts were recorded for this clonotype. V is TRBV6-5 and J is TRBJ1-1; D perhaps matches TRBD1 (6 bases). CDR3 length: 15 amino acids. Germline assignment: CDR1 MNHEY and CDR2 SVGAGI. Trimming cost V 0 bases and J 4 bases, with 12 bases left between them. CDR3 nucleotides: TGTGCCAGCAGTTACTCGTTCCGGGGGGCCACTGAAGCTTTCTTT. Its translation is CASSYSFRGATEAFF.

This clonotype has just a few counts. J is TRBJ2-1 and V is TRBV2; 9 nucleotides align to TRBD1. Trimming at V came to 6 bases and at J to 6 bases, leaving 9 bases not matched to a gene. The CDR3 consists of 15 residues. Germline CDR1 SNHLY, CDR2 FYNNEI. This CDR3 reads CASRLERGQGNEQFF. The CDR3 DNA is TGTGCCAGCAGACTCGAGCGGGGACAGGGCAATGAGCAGTTCTTC. Using reference TRBV2 and TRBJ2-1 for the parts outside the CDR3, the full variable domain is EPEVTQTPSHQVTQMGQEVILRCVPISNHLYFYWYRQILGQKVEFLVSFYNNEISEKSEIFDDQFSVERPDGSNFTLKIRSTKLEDSAMYFCASRLERGQGNEQFFGPGTRLTVL.

This clonotype was counted a few times. This chain links TRBV19 with TRBJ2-3, with no clear D. Germline V lookup: CDR1 LNHDA, CDR2 SQIVND (reference sequence). Trimming pared 3 bases from V and 6 bases from J, leaving 4 bases between. This CDR3 spans 11 amino acids. The CDR3 nucleotides are TGTGCCAGTAGTATCCGCGATACGCAGTATTTT. This sequence encodes CASSIRDTQYF.

This clonotype was found a few times. V gene TRBV14 combines with J gene TRBJ2-2, with 8 positions matching TRBD2. Germline V gene sequence: CDR1 SGHDN, CDR2 FVKESK. V shed 3 bases, J shed 9 bases, and the junction held 9 bases outside the gene matches. This CDR3 comprises 15 residues. In nucleotides, the CDR3 is TGTGCCAGCAGCCAGTCTTATAGCGGGAACCGGGAGCTGTTTTTT. Translated: CASSQSYSGNRELFF.

The genes are TRBV5-1 and TRBJ2-3; TRBD2 matches 8 bases. CDR1 and CDR2 from the germline V gene are SGHRS and YFSETQ. The CDR3 has 15 amino acids. With V trimmed by 4 bases and J by 1 base, 5 bases remained unmatched. The CDR3 DNA sequence: TGCGCCAGCAGCGCTAAAGCGGGGGGCACAGATACGCAGTATTTT. It is translated as CASSAKAGGTDTQYF.

This clonotype was picked up many times. The chain has TRBV29-1 and TRBJ2-3; TRBD2 matches 7 bases. Germline V gene sequence: CDR1 SQVTM, CDR2 ANQGSEA. This CDR3 is 13 amino acids long. With V trimmed by 4 bases and J by 0 bases, 1 base remained unmatched. This CDR3 is CSVVRGSTDTQYF. The CDR3 bases are TGCAGCGTTGTGCGGGGGAGCACAGATACGCAGTATTTT.

The rearrangement uses TRBV11-2 and TRBJ2-7; no definite D call. The CDR3 contains 13 residues. The germline V gene has CDR1 SGHAT and CDR2 FQNNGV. V was pared by 7 bases and J by 3 bases, with 13 bases between. As DNA, the CDR3 is TGTGCCAGCAACTCCCCCTTTAACTACGAGCAGTACTTC. As protein: CASNSPFNYEQYF.

About this clonotype itself: A clone one base away is much larger, so this may be a read error. The genes are TRBV11-3 and TRBJ1-1; D not resolved. Germline assignment: CDR1 SGHNT and CDR2 YENEEA. Trimming shortened V by 7 bases and J by 6 bases, and 15 bases separated the two germline ends. This CDR3 comprises 13 residues. CDR3 amino acids: CASTHRQGSEAFF. The CDR3 DNA is TGTGCCAGCACGCACAGACAAGGGTCTGAAGCTTTCTTT.

The chain couples TRBV3-1 to TRBJ1-2; the D is unclear. Trimming removed 1 base at V and 4 bases at J, with 7 bases between. This CDR3 is 13 amino acids long. Germline CDR1 reads LGHDT; CDR2 reads YNNKEL (reference sequence). CDR3 residues: CASSQAAGYGYTF. The CDR3 DNA reads TGTGCCAGCAGCCAAGCGGCTGGCTATGGCTACACCTTC.